This T cell receptor beta chain is drawn from a study of human T cells and chemical hapten exposure (dated by TCRdb to the early 2020s). The study in broad terms: For sensitization, 2% DPC in acetone was applied to a 2 cm by 2 cm area of upper inner arm skin. Throughout the study period of roughly 24 weeks, patients also received therapeutic DPC doses to the scalp every week. Patch testing was done on the upper back using Finn chambers containing 0.01% DPC, and results were scored after 6 days according to International Contact Dermatitis Research Group standards. The mostly female patient cohort included alopecia areata with under or over 50% scalp involvement, alopecia totalis and alopecia universalis. The libraries were sequenced as a pool, and the TCR yield per sample differed mostly because of small variations in library volumes within the pool. In alopecia patients, the study followed how the peripheral blood TCR repertoire changed in vivo over primary and secondary sensitization to diphenylcyclopropenone (DPC), a hapten. Blood samples were taken from patients before sensitization (week 0) and then at 2, 6 and about 24 weeks after DPC sensitization. Roughly 30 alopecia patients provided blood for TCR sequencing at one to four time points (pre-sensitization, 2, 6 and 24 weeks).

Study-level results and caveats: Significantly more large CDR3 similarity clusters were formed by expanded TCRs than by pre-sensitization or healthy control sets, consistent with antigen-driven responses. Because every patient had alopecia, a presumed autoimmune disease, the patients' immune response might differ from that of healthy individuals. After repeated subsampling, changes were observed in the strength of the expansion versus patch-test correlation and in the threshold at which the correlation became significant. The number of TCRs above 1 in 1000 frequency did not change with DPC sensitization; there was no evidence of global repertoire structure alterations. The number of PT1 expanded TCRs positively correlated with patch test score, significant at thresholds 8, 16 and 32 but not 4.

Preparation of the library involved RACE. Sequencing took place on a NextSeq 500. Library preparation attached unique molecular identifiers to individual cDNA molecules for quantitative, reproducible TCR counting. From each blood RNA sample, both TCR alpha and TCR beta chains were sequenced. Per the source publication's procedure: The median number of TCRs per sample was 95,638, ranging from about 23,224 to 690,600. V, J and CDR3 annotation of the TCR reads was carried out using the Decombinator software suite. For the PS versus PT1 abundance plots, all samples were subsampled to the same number of TCRs (28,000). Expanded TCRs were defined as absent before sensitization and observed at least eight times at the 2-week time point. TCRdb redid the processing of the public reads, applying fastp at Q25 and MiXCR, and retained in-frame beta chains. Each CDR3 protein appears once, grouped with its most common genes and DNA. What appears here as the V and J calls and clone size reflects TCRdb's work, not the paper's. The sample table shows more than 300,000 distinct CDR3 sequences, and 5.1% are seen once. The ten largest clones take up approximately 2.8% of the sample.

This clonotype came up a few times. This clone's antigen is unknown. It has no much larger one-base neighbor in the sample; base qualities were not kept. From its cysteine to its phenylalanine, the CDR3 spans 16 amino acids. The read is trimmed to its CDR3 DNA, 48 bases read in frame from base 1. Reading the germline V gene (reference sequence) gives CDR1 MNHNY and CDR2 SVGAGI. At the junction V is shortened by 2 bases and J by 6 bases; bases outside the gene matches: 6. The time point label here, explained by the study, means: pre-sensitization, week 0. The treatment or condition label of this sample denotes: therapeutic diphenylcyclopropenone sensitization with weekly scalp DPC. At every patch-test visit, the blood draw took place before the patch test was put on. Patients were eligible if aged 18 to 70, diagnosed with alopecia and judged suitable for DPC therapy, and pregnant patients were excluded. Total RNA was extracted from unfractionated whole blood that had been collected in Tempus Blood RNA tubes.

This specimen consisted of whole blood, obtained in connection with sensitization to the hapten diphenylcyclopropenone (DPC). The sequence links TRBV6-6 to TRBJ1-6; 8 of the junction bases match TRBD1. This TCR came from a woman aged 50 to 60 with alopecia areata. Some clones in this sample may be carry-over from other donors' samples. CDR3 loop: CASSYRTGQVNSPLHF. In nucleotide form, the sequence is TGTGCCAGCAGTTACCGCACGGGACAGGTTAATTCACCCCTCCACTTT.